The 32 T cell receptor beta chains presented below share a single source sample, sequenced in a study of glioma-infiltrating T cells. The iRepertoire nested amplicon-rescue multiplex PCR amplified TCR alpha and beta CDR3s from RNA. TCRdb independently ran MiXCR on the multiplex PCR reads; one entry per CDR3 protein. The table has about 180,000 distinct CDR3 sequences, under 55% seen once. Sequenced: glioma tissue, nonneoplastic brain tissue, or PBMCs (not recorded which). The receptors derive from a human donor with low-grade glioma or glioblastoma, undergoing nonglioma brain surgery, or in good health (not recorded which).

This clonotype was counted ten times or more. The chain uses TRBV27 and TRBJ2-1; 10 bases are shared with TRBD2. Germline-derived CDR1 and CDR2 are MNHEY and SMNVEV (reference sequence). With 4 bases clipped from V and 4 bases from J, the junction kept 4 bases outside the gene matches. The CDR3 has 15 amino acids. For the CDR3, the DNA is TGTGCCAGCAGTTCGCCTAGCGGGAGTTACAATGAGCAGTTCTTC. It translates to CASSSPSGSYNEQFF.

The chain uses TRBV19 and TRBJ1-5; D remains unclear. Trimming took off 2 bases at V and 2 bases at J, with 10 bases between the two ends. From germline, CDR1 is LNHDA and CDR2 SQIVND (reference sequence). CDR3 length: 15 residues. The CDR3 spells CASSILQGGNQPQHF. DNA of the CDR3: TGTGCCAGTAGTATATTACAAGGTGGCAATCAGCCCCAGCATTTT.

Many counts were recorded for this clonotype. The chain carries TRBV6-6 and TRBJ2-1; TRBD2 matches 10 bases. Trimming took 2 bases from V and 7 from J; bases not matched to a gene: 11. CDR1 is MNHNY and CDR2 is SVGAGI in the germline V gene (reference sequence). CDR3 size: 17 residues. The CDR3 reads CASSYLKREGMGNEQFF. DNA for the CDR3: TGTGCCAGCAGTTACCTCAAGCGGGAGGGGATGGGAAATGAGCAGTTCTTC.

The V and J genes are TRBV20-1 and TRBJ1-3; D ambiguous. Germline assignment: CDR1 DFQATT and CDR2 SNEGSKA (reference sequence). Trimming shortened V by 6 bases and J by 10 bases, and 28 bases separated the two germline ends. This CDR3 has 16 residues. DNA of the CDR3: TGCAGTGCGCCAGGACCGATACAGACCATTGAAAAAACCATATATTTT. As protein: CSAPGPIQTIEKTIYF.

Many counts were recorded for this clonotype. The genes are TRBV28 and TRBJ1-6; no reliable D call. The CDR3 extends over 14 amino acids. Germline V gene lookup returns CDR1 MDHEN and CDR2 SYDVKM. Trimming took 7 bases from V and 4 from J, leaving 11 bases between them. CDR3 nucleotides: TGTGCCAGCAAACGTGGGGAATATAATTCACCCCTCCACTTT. Translating it yields CASKRGEYNSPLHF.

Comment on this clonotype: It may be a read error: a sequence one base away is much more abundant. This rearrangement joins TRBV20-1 to TRBJ2-7; 9 bases agree with TRBD1. Germline lookup yields CDR1 DFQATT and CDR2 SNEGSKA (reference sequence). Trimming took 6 bases from V and 6 from J; bases not matched to a gene: 24. There are 18 residues in the CDR3. CDR3 in DNA: TGCAGTGCCAGCAGACCGGGACAGGGTAACCGGTTATTGAGCGAGCAGTACTTC. The encoded protein is CSASRPGQGNRLLSEQYF.

A note on this clonotype: A read error is possible here, since a much larger clone lies one base away. V usage is TRBV6-2 or TRBV6-3 and J usage is TRBJ2-7; TRBD1 or TRBD2 may be the D gene (5 bases each). Germline assignment: CDR1 MNHEY and CDR2 SVGEGT. The CDR3 totals 15 residues. V was trimmed by 9 bases and J by 6 bases, leaving 24 bases between them. The CDR3 DNA sequence: TGTGCCAGAAGGCCCTCCCTGGGACGCGATCCCGAGCAGTACTTC. It translates to CARRPSLGRDPEQYF.

This clonotype was found many times. The chain links TRBV28 to TRBJ1-5; D gene unclear. Trimming left V 8 bases short and J 3 bases short, with 8 bases between. The germline V gene has CDR1 MDHEN and CDR2 SYDVKM. This CDR3 is 12 amino acids long. The CDR3 loop is CASQVNNQPQHF. The CDR3 DNA sequence: TGTGCCAGCCAGGTTAACAATCAGCCCCAGCATTTT. Based on the CDR3 plus reference TRBV28 and TRBJ1-5, the full variable domain is DVKVTQSSRYLVKRTGEKVFLECVQDMDHENMFWYRQDPGLGLRLIYFSYDVKMKEKGDIPEGYSVSREKKERFSLILESASTNQTSMYLCASQVNNQPQHFGDGTRLSIL.

At least ten counts were recorded for this clonotype. The V gene is TRBV20-1, the J gene TRBJ1-3; 10 nucleotides line up with TRBD1. From germline, CDR1 is DFQATT and CDR2 SNEGSKA (reference sequence). This CDR3 contains 19 residues. V shed 4 bases and J 0 bases; nucleotides not matched to a gene: 15. The CDR3 DNA reads as TGCAGTGCTACTAGGGGGACAGGGGCAGATAGGGGCTCTGGAAACACCATATATTTT. This translates into CSATRGTGADRGSGNTIYF.

The chain carries TRBV6-6 and TRBJ2-7; 13 nucleotides agree with TRBD2. The V gene's germline CDR1 is MNHNY and CDR2 SVGAGI (reference sequence). V shed 4 bases, J shed 1 base, and the junction held 4 bases outside the gene matches. The CDR3 sequence is 16 residues long. This chain's CDR3 is CASSSPGLAGSYEQYF. As DNA, the CDR3 is TGTGCCAGCAGTTCTCCGGGACTAGCGGGATCCTACGAGCAGTACTTC.

As regards this clonotype: This may be a read error, as it is one base from a much larger clone. The chain employs TRBV2 and TRBJ2-1, with D possibly matching TRBD2 (5 bases). Trimming cost V 7 bases and J 9 bases, with 13 bases left between them. This CDR3 has 12 residues. Germline CDR1 and CDR2: SNHLY and FYNNEI. CDR3 DNA sequence: TGTGCCAGCACCATAGGGAGTGGTGAGCAGTTCTTC. It encodes CASTIGSGEQFF.

About this clonotype: Mismatch with germline at one junction end may stem from a read error. V usage is TRBV28 and J usage is TRBJ2-1; maybe TRBD2 (5 bases). The CDR3 has 13 residues. Germline values: CDR1 MDHEN, CDR2 SYDVKM. CDR3 in DNA: TGTGCCAGCAGTTTATCTGCCGGTTGTGTCACGGGGTTC. As protein: CASSLSAGCVTGF.

The chain couples TRBV7-8 to TRBJ2-5; 9 bases match TRBD2. Germline loops: CDR1 SGHVS, CDR2 FQNEAQ. The CDR3 loop spans 14 amino acids. Losses at the gene ends were 5 bases for V and 4 bases for J; bases not matched to a gene: 5. The CDR3 DNA reads as TGTGCCAGCAGCCGTAGCGGGGGAATAGAGACCCAGTACTTC. Its protein product is CASSRSGGIETQYF.

In its sample, this clonotype was seen many times. V and J are TRBV27 and TRBJ2-1; no clear D. CDR1 is MNHEY, CDR2 SMNVEV, per germline (reference sequence). V was clipped by 0 bases and J by 2 bases, with 5 bases between them. This CDR3 comprises 14 residues. The CDR3 protein is CASSLSPPYNEQFF. DNA of the CDR3: TGTGCCAGCAGTTTATCTCCCCCCTACAATGAGCAGTTCTTC.

A note on this clonotype: It may be a read error: a sequence one base away is much more abundant. The chain recombines TRBV2 with TRBJ2-7, with no clear D. This CDR3 is 16 amino acids long. With 1 base removed from V and 2 bases from J, the gap between germline ends came to 15 bases. CDR1 and CDR2 (germline): SNHLY, FYNNEI. For the CDR3, the DNA is TGTGCCAGCAGTGAAGGAAGCGTAGTAGTCACCTACGAGCAGTACTTC. This translates into CASSEGSVVVTYEQYF. The full variable domain, completed using reference TRBV2 and TRBJ2-7, is EPEVTQTPSHQVTQMGQEVILRCVPISNHLYFYWYRQILGQKVEFLVSFYNNEISEKSEIFDDQFSVERPDGSNFTLKIRSTKLEDSAMYFCASSEGSVVVTYEQYFGPGTRLTVT.

The table lists this clonotype with many counts. The chain joins TRBV20-1 to TRBJ2-3, with 7 positions matching TRBD1. Germline V CDR1 and CDR2: DFQATT, SNEGSKA (reference sequence). After removal of 6 bases from V and 1 base from J, the junction contained 7 bases not matched to a gene. The CDR3 spans 14 residues. This CDR3 is CSAIAGTGTDTQYF. The CDR3 bases are TGCAGTGCCATCGCCGGGACAGGCACAGATACGCAGTATTTT.

Note on this clonotype: A read error may account for a junction end that differs from germline. CDR3 sequence reads: CAWSKGVPGDLFF. CDR3 DNA sequence: TGTGCCTGGAGTAAAGGAGTTCCCGGGGATCTGTTTTTT. V is TRBV30 and J is TRBJ2-2; a weak D match, TRBD2 (5 bases). CDR1 is GTSNPN and CDR2 is SVGIG in the germline V gene (reference sequence). CDR3 length: 13 residues.

Details on this clonotype: A much larger clone sits a single nucleotide away, making a read error possible. The chain uses TRBV6-1 and TRBJ2-5; the D gene is possibly TRBD1 (6 bases). Germline V gene sequence: CDR1 MNHNS, CDR2 SASEGT. Deletions cut 4 bases from V and 3 bases from J, with 12 bases between. This CDR3 has 14 residues. The CDR3 DNA sequence: TGTGCCAGCAGTGTCAGGGGAGACAAAGAGACCCAGTACTTC. Protein product: CASSVRGDKETQYF.

Here the CDR3 DNA reads TGTGCCAGCAGTGGACTAGCGGGAGGAGAGGAGACCTACAATGAGCAGTTCTTC. Its translation is CASSGLAGGEETYNEQFF. V gene TRBV12-3 or TRBV12-4 combines with J gene TRBJ2-1, with TRBD2 matching 14 bases. CDR3 size: 18 residues. The V segment lost 5 bases and the J segment 2 bases; nucleotides outside the gene matches: 8.

In its sample, this clonotype was seen once. The junction and the germline gene differ at one end; a read error may be behind it. The genes are TRBV28 and TRBJ2-2; the D gene is possibly TRBD1 (6 bases). Germline loops: CDR1 MDHEN, CDR2 SYDVKM. The CDR3 runs to 17 residues. CDR3 region: CASSRQAEKKNTGELFF. CDR3 bases: TGTGCCAGCAGCCGACAGGCGGAAAAGAAGAACACAGGGGAGCTGTTTTTT.

The chain employs TRBV7-2 and TRBJ2-7; possibly TRBD2 for D (5 bases). Per the germline V gene, CDR1 is SGHTA and CDR2 is FQGNSA. There are 13 residues in the CDR3. V lost 1 base and J 6 bases, leaving 10 bases between the germline ends. CDR3 sequence reads: CASSLELDAEQYF. In DNA, the CDR3 is TGTGCCAGCAGCTTAGAACTAGATGCCGAGCAGTACTTC.

On this clonotype itself: One end of the junction fails to match germline, which may point to a read error. The chain combines TRBV2 with TRBJ2-1; no clear D. The length of the CDR3 is 15 residues. Germline V gene data show CDR1 as SNHLY and CDR2 as FYNNEI. The CDR3 bases are TGTGCCAGCAGTGAAATGGAGAGCTCCTATAATGAGCAGTTCTTC. It codes for CASSEMESSYNEQFF. Full variable domain (outside the CDR3, taken from reference TRBV2 and TRBJ2-1): EPEVTQTPSHQVTQMGQEVILRCVPISNHLYFYWYRQILGQKVEFLVSFYNNEISEKSEIFDDQFSVERPDGSNFTLKIRSTKLEDSAMYFCASSEMESSYNEQFFGPGTRLTVL.

Concerning this clonotype: This sequence may be a read error, since a much larger clone differs from it by one base. The chain couples TRBV2 to TRBJ1-1; TRBD1 aligns across 9 bases. V lost 4 bases and J lost 4; bases outside the gene matches: 4. The CDR3 sequence is 14 residues long. Per the germline V gene, CDR1 is SNHLY and CDR2 is FYNNEI. The CDR3 DNA follows: TGTGCCAGCAGTGGGGACAGGGATAGCACTGAAGCTTTCTTT. Residues: CASSGDRDSTEAFF.

This clonotype was seen repeatedly, ten times or more. CDR3 sequence: CASSRGQGNEKLFF. In DNA, the CDR3 is TGTGCCAGCTCTCGAGGTCAGGGAAATGAAAAACTGTTTTTT. J is TRBJ1-4 and V is TRBV7-9; D may be TRBD1 (5 bases). The CDR3 totals 14 residues. The V gene's germline CDR1 is SEHNR and CDR2 FQNEAQ (reference sequence). The V end lost 8 bases, the J end lost 5 bases, and 15 bases lay between the germline ends.

Concerning this clonotype itself: A much larger clone lies a single base off, so this may be a read error. This chain uses TRBV19 with TRBJ1-5, with D uncertain. CDR3 length equals 13 residues. The germline V gene encodes CDR1 LNHDA and CDR2 SQIVND (reference sequence). The CDR3 reads CASRIGRNQPQHF. CDR3 coding DNA: TGTGCCAGTCGTATAGGAAGGAATCAGCCCCAGCATTTT.

Turning to this clonotype: At one end, the junction sequence differs from germline, possibly due to a read error. The chain links TRBV24-1 to TRBJ2-7; tentatively, D is TRBD2 (5 bases). The V gene's germline CDR1 is KGHDR and CDR2 SFDVKD. The CDR3 has 13 residues. Written as DNA, the CDR3 is TGTGCTACCATTGAACGGGGCTCCTACGAGCAGTACTTC. Translation gives CATIERGSYEQYF.

This clonotype was seen only a few times. This rearrangement joins TRBV7-2 to TRBJ2-1; D assignment may be TRBD1 or TRBD2 (6 bases each). The CDR3 runs 17 residues. V dropped 4 bases and J dropped 1 base, with 17 bases sitting between them. From germline, CDR1 is SGHTA and CDR2 FQGNSA. CDR3 in DNA: TGTGCCAGCAGCTCAAGGGGGGCGGGAAGGTCCTACAATGAGCAGTTCTTC. Residues: CASSSRGAGRSYNEQFF.

The rearrangement joins TRBV4-1 to TRBJ1-2; 11 nucleotides line up with TRBD1. Germline V gene lookup returns CDR1 MGHRA and CDR2 YSYEKL. The CDR3 consists of 16 residues. V lost 0 bases and J lost 6; bases outside the gene matches: 6. The CDR3 DNA reads TGCGCCAGCAGCCAAGATCCAGGACAGGGGGCCCATGGCTACACCTTC. This gives the protein CASSQDPGQGAHGYTF.

V usage is TRBV28 and J usage is TRBJ2-6; 9 bases are shared with TRBD1. The CDR3 consists of 16 residues. Looked up from germline, CDR1 is MDHEN and CDR2 is SYDVKM. Trimming removed 6 bases from V and 4 bases from J; junction bases left unmatched: 7. The CDR3 sequence: CASRTGGSGGANVLTF. CDR3 DNA: TGTGCCAGCAGGACAGGGGGGTCGGGAGGGGCCAACGTCCTGACTTTC. Based on the CDR3 plus reference TRBV28 and TRBJ2-6, the full variable domain is DVKVTQSSRYLVKRTGEKVFLECVQDMDHENMFWYRQDPGLGLRLIYFSYDVKMKEKGDIPEGYSVSREKKERFSLILESASTNQTSMYLCASRTGGSGGANVLTFGAGSRLTVL.

This clonotype has just a few counts. One end of the junction is discordant with germline, which a read error may explain. The rearrangement uses TRBV28 and TRBJ2-3; perhaps D is TRBD1 or TRBD2 (5 bases each). The germline V gene encodes CDR1 MDHEN and CDR2 SYDVKM. CDR3 length equals 14 residues. Here the CDR3 DNA reads TGTGCCATCAGTGCCCGGGACAGCACAGATACGCAGTATTTT. Translation gives CAISARDSTDTQYF.

The V gene is TRBV2, the J gene TRBJ2-1, with TRBD2 identical over 10 bases. Losses at the gene ends were 7 bases for V and 8 bases for J; bases not matched to a gene: 8. Germline V CDR1 and CDR2: SNHLY, FYNNEI. The CDR3 is 14 residues long. CDR3 region: CASTRSSGSDEQFF. The CDR3 DNA sequence: TGTGCCAGCACGCGATCTAGCGGGAGCGATGAGCAGTTCTTC.

This clonotype was detected only a few times. This chain uses TRBV2 with TRBJ1-5; TRBD1 is a possible D gene (5 bases). Trimming pared 6 bases from V and 3 bases from J, leaving 15 bases between. The CDR3 consists of 15 residues. Per germline, CDR1 SNHLY and CDR2 FYNNEI. The CDR3 region is CASSPDSQNNQPQHF. CDR3 bases: TGTGCCAGCAGCCCTGACAGCCAAAACAATCAGCCCCAGCATTTT.